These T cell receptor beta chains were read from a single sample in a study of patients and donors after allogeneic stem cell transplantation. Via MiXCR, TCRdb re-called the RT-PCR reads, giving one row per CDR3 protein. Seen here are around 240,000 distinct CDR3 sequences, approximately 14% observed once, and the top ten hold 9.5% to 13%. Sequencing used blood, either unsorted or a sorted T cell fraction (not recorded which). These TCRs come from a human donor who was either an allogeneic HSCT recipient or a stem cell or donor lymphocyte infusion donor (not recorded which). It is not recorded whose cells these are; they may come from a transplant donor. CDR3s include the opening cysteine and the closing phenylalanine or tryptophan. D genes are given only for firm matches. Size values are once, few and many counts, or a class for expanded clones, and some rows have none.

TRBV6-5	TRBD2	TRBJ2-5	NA	TGTGCCAGCAGTTACGGGACTAGCGGGGAGGGGGAGACCCAGTACTTC	CASSYGTSGEGETQYF
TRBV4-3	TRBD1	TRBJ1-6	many	TGCGCCAGCAGCCAAGATCTAATTCCAGGGGGTAATTCACCCCTCCACTTT	CASSQDLIPGGNSPLHF
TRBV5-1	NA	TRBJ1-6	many	TGCGCCAGCAGCTTGGGTGACAGCTCCTATAATTCACCCCTCCACTTT	CASSLGDSSYNSPLHF
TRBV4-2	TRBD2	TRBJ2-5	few	TGTGCCAGCAGCCAAGGGGGCGGGGGGAGCCAAGAGACCCAGTACTTC	CASSQGGGGSQETQYF
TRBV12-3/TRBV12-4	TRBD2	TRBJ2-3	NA	TGTGCCAGCAGTTTAATAAGCGGGGGTAGCACAGATACGCAGTATTTT	CASSLISGGSTDTQYF
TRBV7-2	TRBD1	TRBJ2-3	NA	TGTGCCAGCAGCTCACGGGGACAGGGGGCAGATACGCAGTATTTT	CASSSRGQGADTQYF
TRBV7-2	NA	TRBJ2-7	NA	TGTGCCAGCAGCTTGGTCGGGGGCCTCTCCTACGAGCAGTACTTC	CASSLVGGLSYEQYF
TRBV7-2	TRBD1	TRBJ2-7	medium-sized	TGTGCCAGCAGCTTACGCCCAGGGGGTACCTACGAGCAGTACTTC	CASSLRPGGTYEQYF
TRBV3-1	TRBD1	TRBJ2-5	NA	TGTGCCAGCAGCCCCTCGACAGGGAGCGAGACCCAGTACTTC	CASSPSTGSETQYF
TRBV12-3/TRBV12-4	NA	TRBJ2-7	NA	TGTGCCAGCAGTCCCGGACAGATATACGAGCAGTACTTC	CASSPGQIYEQYF
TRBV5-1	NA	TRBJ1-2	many	TGCGCCAGCAGTGGAGGACAGTACTATGGCTACACCTTC	CASSGGQYYGYTF
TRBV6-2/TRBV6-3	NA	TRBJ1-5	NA	TGTGCCAGCAGTTACTCGAGCCCCAGCTACAATCAGCCCCAGCATTTT	CASSYSSPSYNQPQHF
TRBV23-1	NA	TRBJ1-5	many	TGCGCCAGCACCAAGGGTGAGGAGCAGCCCCAGCATTTT	CASTKGEEQPQHF
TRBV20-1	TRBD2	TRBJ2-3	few	TGCAGTGCTAACGAGGGAGGGCAGTTAATGGATACGCAGTATTTT	CSANEGGQLMDTQYF
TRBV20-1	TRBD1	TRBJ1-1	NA	TGCAGTGCTCCGATTAGACAGGGGAGAGCTTTCTTT	CSAPIRQGRAFF
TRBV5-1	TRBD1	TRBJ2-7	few	TGCGCCAGCAGCCGCCTTGGGACAGGGGGCGGCGAGCAGTACTTC	CASSRLGTGGGEQYF
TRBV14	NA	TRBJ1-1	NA	TGTGCCAGCAGCCAAAATATCCATTCGAACACTGAAGCTTTCTTT	CASSQNIHSNTEAFF
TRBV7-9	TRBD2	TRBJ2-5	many	TGTGCCAGCAGCTTACCGGGACTAGTTGAGGAGACCCAGTACTTC	CASSLPGLVEETQYF
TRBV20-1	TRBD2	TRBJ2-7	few	TGCAGTGCTACTCCCAGCGGGAGTAGGTCCTACGAGCAGTACTTC	CSATPSGSRSYEQYF
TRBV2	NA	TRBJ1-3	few	TGTGCCAGCAGCGCGGACGGAGGAGGAAACACCATATATTTT	CASSADGGGNTIYF
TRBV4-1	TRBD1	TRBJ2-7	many	TGCGCCAGCAGCCAAGGTTCACAGGGGCGGACGAACGAGCAGTACTTC	CASSQGSQGRTNEQYF
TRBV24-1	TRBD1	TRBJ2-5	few	TGTGCCACCAGTGGGACAGGGTGGGAGACCCAGTACTTC	CATSGTGWETQYF
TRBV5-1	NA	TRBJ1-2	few	TGCGCCAGCAGCTGGAGTTCCAACTATGGCTACACCTTC	CASSWSSNYGYTF
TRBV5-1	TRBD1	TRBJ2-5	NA	TGCGCCAGCAGCAAAGGGACAGGGGGCGTGGAGACCCAGTACTTC	CASSKGTGGVETQYF
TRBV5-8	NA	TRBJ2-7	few	TGTGCCAGCAGCTTTGGCGATCCGGGGGGCGCCTACGAGCAGTACTTC	CASSFGDPGGAYEQYF
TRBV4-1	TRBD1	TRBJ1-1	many	TGCGCCAGCAGCCAACCACAGGGGGACACTGAAGCTTTCTTT	CASSQPQGDTEAFF
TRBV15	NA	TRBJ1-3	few	TGTGCCACCAGCAGAGACTTCGCCGGAAACACCATATATTTT	CATSRDFAGNTIYF
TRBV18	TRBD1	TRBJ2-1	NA	TGTGCCAGCTCATCCACCGGGACAGGGGGACACAATGAGCAGTTCTTC	CASSSTGTGGHNEQFF
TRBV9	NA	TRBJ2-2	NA	TGTGCCAGCAGCGTAGGGCCAGAGAACACCGGGGAGCTGTTTTTT	CASSVGPENTGELFF
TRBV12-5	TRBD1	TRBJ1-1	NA	TGTGCTAGTGGTGCAGGACAGGGAGTGAACACTGAAGCTTTCTTT	CASGAGQGVNTEAFF
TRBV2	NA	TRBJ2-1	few	TGTGCCAGCAGGGTTTCCGGGACCAGCGCCTTCTTC	CASRVSGTSAFF
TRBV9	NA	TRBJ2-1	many	TGTGCCAGCAGCGTAGGTACAGGGCCGCCCAATGAGCAGTTCTTC	CASSVGTGPPNEQFF
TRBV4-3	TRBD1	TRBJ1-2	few	TGCGCCAGCAGCCAAGAAGGCAGGGGGTATGGCTACACCTTC	CASSQEGRGYGYTF
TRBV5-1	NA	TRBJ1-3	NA	TGCGCCAGCAGCTTGCAGGGGACCGGAAACACCATATATTTT	CASSLQGTGNTIYF
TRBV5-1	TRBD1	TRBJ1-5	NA	TGCGCCAGCAGCAACACAGGGGGTACCAATCAGCCCCAGCATTTT	CASSNTGGTNQPQHF
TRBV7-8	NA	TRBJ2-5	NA	TGTGCCAGCAGCTTAAAAGAGACCCAGTGCTTC	CASSLKETQCF
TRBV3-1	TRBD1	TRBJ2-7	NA	TGTGCCAGCAGCCCCCGGGACAGGGTCTCCTACGAGCAGTACTTC	CASSPRDRVSYEQYF
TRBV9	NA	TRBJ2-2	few	TGTGCCAGCAGCCCAACACAGGGGAACACCGGGGAGCTGTTTTTT	CASSPTQGNTGELFF
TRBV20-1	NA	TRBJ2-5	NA	TGCAGTGCTTTGACTAGTGGAGAGACCCAGTACTTC	CSALTSGETQYF